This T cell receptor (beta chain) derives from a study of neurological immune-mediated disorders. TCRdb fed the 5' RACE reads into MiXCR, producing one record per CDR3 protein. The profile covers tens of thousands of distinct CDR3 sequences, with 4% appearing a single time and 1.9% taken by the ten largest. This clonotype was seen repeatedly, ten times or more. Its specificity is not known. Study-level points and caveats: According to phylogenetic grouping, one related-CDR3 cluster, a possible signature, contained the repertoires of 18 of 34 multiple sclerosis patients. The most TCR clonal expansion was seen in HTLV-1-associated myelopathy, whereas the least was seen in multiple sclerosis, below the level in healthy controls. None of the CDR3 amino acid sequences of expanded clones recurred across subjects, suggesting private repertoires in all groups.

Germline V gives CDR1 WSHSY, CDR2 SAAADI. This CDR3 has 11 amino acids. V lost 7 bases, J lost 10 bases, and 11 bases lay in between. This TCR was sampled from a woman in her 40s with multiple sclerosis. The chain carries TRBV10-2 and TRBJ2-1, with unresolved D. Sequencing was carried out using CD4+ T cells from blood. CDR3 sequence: CASNLPREQFF. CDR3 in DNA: TGCGCCAGCAACCTACCTCGGGAGCAGTTCTTC.